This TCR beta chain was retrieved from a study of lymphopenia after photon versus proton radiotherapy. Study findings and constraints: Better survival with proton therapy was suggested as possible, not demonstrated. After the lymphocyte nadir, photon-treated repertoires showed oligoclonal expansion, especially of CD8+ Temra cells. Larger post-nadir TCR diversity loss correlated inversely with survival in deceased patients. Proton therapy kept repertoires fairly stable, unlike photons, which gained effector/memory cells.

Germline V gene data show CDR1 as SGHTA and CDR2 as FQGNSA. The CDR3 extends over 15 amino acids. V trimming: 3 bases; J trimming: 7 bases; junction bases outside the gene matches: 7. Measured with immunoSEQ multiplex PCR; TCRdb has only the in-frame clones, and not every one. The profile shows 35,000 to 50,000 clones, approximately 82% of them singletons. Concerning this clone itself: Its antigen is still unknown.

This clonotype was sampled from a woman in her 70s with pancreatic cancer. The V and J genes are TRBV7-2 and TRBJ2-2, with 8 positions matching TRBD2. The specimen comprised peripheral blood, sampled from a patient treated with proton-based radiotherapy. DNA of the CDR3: TGTGCCAGCAGCTTTACCCGGACTAGCTACGGGGAGCTGTTTTTT. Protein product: CASSFTRTSYGELFF.